The entry below describes one T cell receptor (beta chain). This sample is part of a study of blood T cell repertoires in COVID-19. Study-wide context: Acute and convalescent COVID-19 specimens originated in the United States, Italy and Spain.

Trimming stripped 2 bases from V and 0 bases from J, with 9 bases between. CDR1 MNHEY and CDR2 SVGEGT come from the germline V gene. CDR3 size: 15 residues. Authors' data handling: Using reference gene primer amplification, nucleated cell counts were estimated. Clones were read by immunoSEQ multiplex PCR, and TCRdb kept only the in-frame ones, dropping some. That table supplies the V and J calls and clone size; D and trimming were determined from the DNA. The sample gives 150,000 or so clones, approximately 79% of which show up once; roughly 6.4% is in the top ten. The sample comprised peripheral blood. The TCR was taken from a woman aged 40 to 50 with COVID-19, enrolled during active disease. V usage is TRBV6-2 or TRBV6-3 and J usage is TRBJ2-3; weak D call: TRBD1 (5 bases). CDR3 nucleotides: TGTGCCAGCAGTTACGTGGGGCTGAGCACAGATACGCAGTATTTT. It encodes CASSYVGLSTDTQYF.